One and the same sample provided the 25 T cell receptor beta chains below, sequenced in a study of T cells in Graves' hyperthyroidism and ophthalmopathy. RNA transcripts yielded amplified TCR beta CDR3 regions. HTBI primers drove first-round RT-PCR of the TCR CDR3. TCRdb itself ran the multiplex PCR reads through MiXCR, one entry per CDR3 protein. The sample contains roughly 710,000 distinct CDR3 sequences, 30% to 40% of which appear only once. Sample: blood. Every receptor here comes from a woman between 35 and 50 years old with Graves' hyperthyroidism.

A remark on this clonotype: At one end the junction does not follow the germline gene, possibly because of a read error. The gene calls are TRBV10-2 and TRBJ1-1, with 7 bases that match TRBD1. CDR1 WSHSY and CDR2 SAAADI come from the germline V gene. The CDR3 runs 18 residues. The CDR3 protein is CASSPLRGRKSSDTEAFF. The CDR3 coding sequence is TGTGCCAGCAGTCCGCTCAGGGGGAGGAAAAGTTCGGACACTGAAGCTTTCTTT.

Ten or more counts support this clonotype. This rearrangement joins TRBV10-3 to TRBJ1-1, with 10 bases lining up with TRBD1. This CDR3 comprises 14 residues. The junction had 5 bases not matched to a gene; V was cut back by 10 bases and J by 0 bases. Looked up from germline, CDR1 is ENHRY and CDR2 is SYGVKD. Here the CDR3 reads CASLGQGVNTEAFF. Here the CDR3 DNA reads TGTGCCAGCTTAGGACAGGGGGTGAACACTGAAGCTTTCTTT.

This clonotype was counted at least ten times. The chain uses TRBV29-1 and TRBJ1-2; D remains ambiguous. The CDR3 is 12 amino acids. Looked up from germline, CDR1 is SQVTM and CDR2 is ANQGSEA. The V gene lost 7 bases and the J gene lost 7 bases, with 16 bases spanning the gap. CDR3 bases: TGCAGCGCCCGATGGGGTTTACGTGGCTACACCTTC. Translating gives CSARWGLRGYTF.

Ten or more counts support this clonotype. The gene calls are TRBV7-9 and TRBJ2-5; D is ambiguous. The V end lost 5 bases, the J end lost 5 bases, and 15 bases lay between the germline ends. From germline, CDR1 is SEHNR and CDR2 FQNEAQ (reference sequence). This CDR3 region has 14 residues. The CDR3 here is CASSPRPAGETQYF. The DNA for the CDR3 is TGTGCCAGCAGCCCTAGACCAGCCGGGGAGACCCAGTACTTC.

This clonotype was seen at least ten times. The chain recombines TRBV7-2 with TRBJ1-4, with 7 bases fitting TRBD1. V was clipped by 1 base and J by 8 bases; unmatched bases: 4. CDR3 length: 14 amino acids. CDR1 is SGHTA, CDR2 FQGNSA, per germline. The CDR3 spells CASSLETGREKLFF. In DNA, the CDR3 is TGTGCCAGCAGCTTAGAGACAGGGCGGGAAAAACTGTTTTTT.

This clonotype was detected many times. V usage is TRBV20-1 and J usage is TRBJ1-2; D gene ambiguous. Deletions cut 0 bases from V and 8 bases from J, with 10 bases between. This CDR3 spans 12 amino acids. Germline-derived CDR1 and CDR2 are DFQATT and SNEGSKA (reference sequence). The chain's CDR3 is CSARDGGMGYTF. The CDR3 nucleotides are TGCAGTGCTAGAGATGGAGGGATGGGCTACACCTTC.

A note on this clonotype: A much larger clone is a single base away; this may be a read error. This rearrangement joins TRBV19 to TRBJ1-1; D is unresolved. V was trimmed by 9 bases and J by 4 bases, leaving 18 bases between them. The CDR3 loop spans 14 amino acids. CDR1 is LNHDA and CDR2 is SQIVND in the germline V gene (reference sequence). The chain's CDR3 is CASLIDKRGTEAFF. The CDR3 bases are TGTGCCAGCCTAATAGACAAGAGAGGCACTGAAGCTTTCTTT.

V usage is TRBV7-8 and J usage is TRBJ2-2; 9 positions agree with TRBD2. The CDR3 is made up of 17 amino acids. V lost 3 bases and J lost 5; bases outside the gene matches: 10. CDR1 and CDR2 (germline): SGHVS, FQNEAQ. CDR3 residues: CASSFRLAGLGTGELFF. CDR3 nucleotide sequence: TGTGCCAGCAGCTTCCGGCTAGCGGGACTGGGGACCGGGGAGCTGTTTTTT.

As for this clonotype: A junction end diverges from the germline sequence, so it may reflect a read error. V usage is TRBV5-1 and J usage is TRBJ2-2; maybe TRBD1 (6 bases). CDR3 length equals 17 residues. Looked up from germline, CDR1 is SGHRS and CDR2 is YFSETQ. The CDR3 reads CASSRYRAGANAGELFF. The CDR3, as DNA: TGCGCCAGCAGCCGGTACAGGGCCGGTGCGAACGCCGGGGAGCTGTTTTTT.

The chain is built from TRBV29-1 and TRBJ1-2, with D perhaps TRBD1 (5 bases). This CDR3 is built from 12 residues. The V and J ends lost 8 bases and 6 bases respectively, with 16 bases between them. CDR1 is SQVTM, CDR2 ANQGSEA, per germline. The CDR3 here is CSLVLGEDGYTF. DNA for the CDR3: TGCAGCTTAGTACTGGGGGAGGATGGCTACACCTTC.

CDR3 amino acids: CASSLEYLNTGELFF. CDR3 sequence (DNA): TGTGCCAGCAGCTTAGAATACCTTAACACCGGGGAGCTGTTTTTT. The chain links TRBV11-2 to TRBJ2-2; no firm D call. The CDR3 has 15 amino acids. CDR1 and CDR2 from the germline V gene are SGHAT and FQNNGV. Trimming stripped 0 bases from V and 2 bases from J, with 7 bases between.

In the case of this clonotype: A much larger clone sits a single nucleotide away, making a read error possible. J is TRBJ2-7 and V is TRBV9; D is perhaps TRBD1 (5 bases). The CDR3 totals 14 residues. CDR1 and CDR2 from the germline V gene are SGDLS and YYNGEE. In DNA, the CDR3 is TGTGCCAGCAGCGTAGAAGGACACTCCTACGGGCAGTACTTC. This codes for CASSVEGHSYGQYF.

The genes are TRBV5-4 and TRBJ1-5; D uncertain. The germline CDR1 and CDR2 sequences are SGHNT and YYREEE (reference sequence). Trimming removed 4 bases at V and 3 bases at J, with 14 bases between. This CDR3 region has 15 residues. The CDR3 DNA follows: TGTGCCAGCAGCCAAGAGGCCCGGGCCAATCAGCCCCAGCATTTT. Protein: CASSQEARANQPQHF.

This clonotype was observed a handful of times. This rearrangement joins TRBV19 to TRBJ1-1; 10 bases map to TRBD1. CDR1 is LNHDA and CDR2 is SQIVND in the germline V gene (reference sequence). V was clipped by 2 bases and J by 5 bases; unmatched bases: 5. The CDR3 length is 15 residues. The DNA for the CDR3 is TGTGCCAGTAGTATACTCGGGACAGGGGATACTGAAGCTTTCTTT. Encoded protein: CASSILGTGDTEAFF. The variable domain in full, with the rest retrieved from reference TRBV19 and TRBJ1-1, is DGGITQSPKYLFRKEGQNVTLSCEQNLNHDAMYWYRQDPGQGLRLIYYSQIVNDFQKGDIAEGYSVSREKKESFPLTVTSAQKNPTAFYLCASSILGTGDTEAFFGQGTRLTVV.

This clonotype was picked up many times. The genes are TRBV12-3 or TRBV12-4 and TRBJ1-6; D is unresolved. V was pared by 7 bases and J by 3 bases, with 10 bases between. This CDR3 contains 14 residues. CDR3 nucleotides: TGTGCCAGCACCTGGGGAGACTATAATTCACCCCTCCACTTT. Protein product: CASTWGDYNSPLHF.

V is TRBV14 and J is TRBJ1-5; 9 bases fit TRBD1. The ends lost 2 bases at V and 3 bases at J; junction bases unmatched: 2. The CDR3 contains 15 residues. Germline values: CDR1 SGHDN, CDR2 FVKESK. This chain's CDR3 is CASSQRDRVNQPQHF. The CDR3 DNA sequence: TGTGCCAGCAGCCAACGGGACAGGGTCAATCAGCCCCAGCATTTT.

This chain connects TRBV30 to TRBJ1-1; the match to TRBD1 covers 7 bases. CDR1 is GTSNPN and CDR2 is SVGIG in the germline V gene (reference sequence). The J segment lost 3 bases and the V segment lost 4 bases, leaving 5 bases of the junction unmatched. This CDR3 spans 13 amino acids. CDR3 bases: TGTGCCTGGACAGGGGGAATCGACACTGAAGCTTTCTTT. Protein sequence: CAWTGGIDTEAFF.

A remark on this clonotype: This may come from a read error, since a much larger clone is one base off. The rearrangement joins TRBV19 to TRBJ2-5; D may match TRBD1 or TRBD2 (5 bases each). Trimming pared 6 bases from V and 5 bases from J, leaving 13 bases between. The CDR3 sequence is 13 residues long. CDR1 and CDR2 from the germline V gene are LNHDA and SQIVND (reference sequence). The CDR3 spells CASRPGAFETQYF. Here the CDR3 DNA reads TGTGCCAGTAGGCCCGGGGCCTTCGAGACCCAGTACTTC.

The chain has TRBV7-3 and TRBJ2-7, with 7 bases lining up with TRBD1. Per germline, CDR1 SGHTA and CDR2 FQGTGA. CDR3 size: 14 residues. Unmatched junction bases numbered 12, after V lost 10 bases and J lost 3 bases. The CDR3 is CATRRDRNFYEQYF. The CDR3 coding sequence is TGTGCCACCAGAAGGGACAGAAATTTCTACGAGCAGTACTTC.

This clonotype came up many times. The rearrangement links TRBV10-3 to TRBJ1-1; unclear D gene. This CDR3 comprises 13 residues. Germline assignment: CDR1 ENHRY and CDR2 SYGVKD. Trimming shortened V by 0 bases and J by 1 base, and 3 bases separated the two germline ends. The CDR3 is CAISESQNTEAFF. The CDR3 DNA is TGTGCCATCAGTGAGTCGCAGAACACTGAAGCTTTCTTT.

This sequence joins TRBV12-3 or TRBV12-4 and TRBJ2-3; perhaps D is TRBD1 or TRBD2 (6 bases each). The V gene lost 6 bases and the J gene lost 10 bases, with 14 bases spanning the gap. The CDR3 is made up of 12 amino acids. The DNA of the CDR3 is TGTGCCAGCAGCACGGGGGCGGAGCCGCAGTATTTT. This sequence encodes CASSTGAEPQYF.

Note on this clonotype: One end of the junction varies from germline; a read error may be responsible. The gene calls are TRBV6-5 and TRBJ1-6; D is unresolved. CDR3 length: 13 amino acids. Germline V gives CDR1 MNHEY, CDR2 SVGAGI. The chain's CDR3 is CAISYSISSPLHF. CDR3 sequence (DNA): TGTGCCATCAGTTACTCGATAAGTTCACCCCTCCACTTT.

This clonotype was counted between two and nine times. The V call is TRBV7-2, the J call TRBJ1-5, with no clear D. The germline V and J ends were trimmed by 4 bases and 1 base, with 8 bases remaining between them. The CDR3 loop spans 14 amino acids. CDR1 and CDR2 from the germline V gene are SGHTA and FQGNSA. The CDR3 sequence: CASSWTVSNQPQHF. The CDR3 bases are TGTGCCAGCAGCTGGACGGTCAGCAATCAGCCCCAGCATTTT.

A note on this clonotype: This sequence may be a read error, since a much larger clone differs from it by one base. This CDR3 reads CATSDHSDSRNTIYF. The CDR3 bases are TGTGCCACCAGTGACCACTCAGACTCTAGAAACACCATATATTTT. The chain employs TRBV24-1 and TRBJ1-3; D call uncertain. The CDR3 totals 15 residues. CDR1 and CDR2 (germline): KGHDR, SFDVKD.

In this sample, this clonotype turned up many times. The chain joins TRBV7-9 to TRBJ1-2, with 7 bases matching TRBD1. With 10 bases clipped from V and 8 bases from J, the junction kept 13 bases outside the gene matches. CDR3 length equals 13 residues. From germline, CDR1 is SEHNR and CDR2 FQNEAQ (reference sequence). The CDR3 reads CAIPRGQGSGYTF. DNA of the CDR3: TGTGCCATCCCTAGGGGGCAGGGAAGCGGCTACACCTTC.